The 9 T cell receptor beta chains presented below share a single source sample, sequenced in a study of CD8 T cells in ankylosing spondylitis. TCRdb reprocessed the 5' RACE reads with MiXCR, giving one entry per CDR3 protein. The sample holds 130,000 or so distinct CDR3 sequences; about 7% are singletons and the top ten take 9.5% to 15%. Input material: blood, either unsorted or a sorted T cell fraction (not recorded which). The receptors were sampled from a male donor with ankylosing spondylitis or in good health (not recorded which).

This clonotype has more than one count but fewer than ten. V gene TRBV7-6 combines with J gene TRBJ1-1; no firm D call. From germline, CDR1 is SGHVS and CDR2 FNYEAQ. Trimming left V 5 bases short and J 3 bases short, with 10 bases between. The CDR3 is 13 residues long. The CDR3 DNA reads TGTGCCAGCAGCGCCCAATCGGACACTGAAGCTTTCTTT. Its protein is CASSAQSDTEAFF.

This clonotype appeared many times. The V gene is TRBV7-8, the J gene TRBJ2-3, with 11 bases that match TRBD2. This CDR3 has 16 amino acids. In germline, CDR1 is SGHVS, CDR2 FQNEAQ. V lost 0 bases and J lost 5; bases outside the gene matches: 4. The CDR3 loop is CASSLALLAGVDTQYF. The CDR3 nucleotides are TGTGCCAGCAGCTTAGCCTTACTAGCGGGGGTAGATACGCAGTATTTT. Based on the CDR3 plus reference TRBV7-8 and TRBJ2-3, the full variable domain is GAGVSQSPRYKVAKRGQDVALRCDPISGHVSLFWYQQALGQGPEFLTYFQNEAQLDKSGLPSDRFFAERPEGSVSTLKIQRTQQEDSAVYLCASSLALLAGVDTQYFGPGTRLTVL.

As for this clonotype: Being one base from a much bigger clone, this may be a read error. Here the CDR3 reads CSVEDRSTRGFRSDGYTF. The CDR3 coding sequence is TGCAGCGTTGAAGACCGGTCGACACGGGGCTTTAGGAGTGATGGCTACACCTTC. The chain employs TRBV29-1 and TRBJ1-2; D is perhaps TRBD1 (5 bases). CDR1 is SQVTM, CDR2 ANQGSEA, per germline. V shed 0 bases and J shed 6 bases, with 26 bases lying between them. The CDR3 has 18 residues. Complete variable domain (other parts from reference TRBV29-1 and TRBJ1-2): SAVISQKPSRDICQRGTSLTIQCQVDSQVTMMFWYRQQPGQSLTLIATANQGSEATYESGFVIDKFPISRPNLTFSTLTVSNMSPEDSSIYLCSVEDRSTRGFRSDGYTFGSGTRLTVV.

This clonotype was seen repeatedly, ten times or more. CDR3 bases: TGTGCCAGCAGTCCCTCAGGGGATACCTACAATGAGCAGTTCTTC. Protein sequence: CASSPSGDTYNEQFF. The genes are TRBV28 and TRBJ2-1; D perhaps matches TRBD1 (6 bases). The CDR3 has 15 residues. V gave up 5 bases and J gave up 2 bases, with 13 bases separating them. Germline CDR1 reads MDHEN; CDR2 reads SYDVKM. Drawing the rest from reference TRBV28 and TRBJ2-1, the complete variable domain is DVKVTQSSRYLVKRTGEKVFLECVQDMDHENMFWYRQDPGLGLRLIYFSYDVKMKEKGDIPEGYSVSREKKERFSLILESASTNQTSMYLCASSPSGDTYNEQFFGPGTRLTVL.

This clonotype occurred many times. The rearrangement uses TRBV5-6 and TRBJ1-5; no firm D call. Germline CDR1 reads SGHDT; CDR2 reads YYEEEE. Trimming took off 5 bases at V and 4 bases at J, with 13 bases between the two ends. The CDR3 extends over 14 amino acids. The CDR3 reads CASSPGRENQPQHF. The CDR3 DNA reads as TGTGCCAGCAGTCCCGGACGTGAGAATCAGCCCCAGCATTTT.

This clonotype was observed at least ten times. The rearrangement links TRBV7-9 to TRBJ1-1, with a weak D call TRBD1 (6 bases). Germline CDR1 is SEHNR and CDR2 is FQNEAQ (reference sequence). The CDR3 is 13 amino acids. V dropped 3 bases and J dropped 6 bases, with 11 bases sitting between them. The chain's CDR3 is CASSLNGQPEAFF. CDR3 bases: TGTGCCAGCAGCTTGAACGGACAGCCTGAAGCTTTCTTT.

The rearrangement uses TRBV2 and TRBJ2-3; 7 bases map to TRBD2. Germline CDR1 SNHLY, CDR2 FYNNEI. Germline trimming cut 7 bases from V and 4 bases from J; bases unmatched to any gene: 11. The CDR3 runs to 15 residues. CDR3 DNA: TGTGCCAGCACCGGGAGCGGGGCACTTGCAGATACGCAGTATTTT. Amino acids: CASTGSGALADTQYF.

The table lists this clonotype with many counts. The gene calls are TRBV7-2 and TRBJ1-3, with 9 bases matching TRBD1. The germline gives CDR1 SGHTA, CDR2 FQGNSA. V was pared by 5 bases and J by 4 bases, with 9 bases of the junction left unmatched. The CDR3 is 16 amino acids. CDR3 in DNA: TGTGCCAGCAGCCAAAGGACAGGGGAGGTGGGAAACACCATATATTTT. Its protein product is CASSQRTGEVGNTIYF.

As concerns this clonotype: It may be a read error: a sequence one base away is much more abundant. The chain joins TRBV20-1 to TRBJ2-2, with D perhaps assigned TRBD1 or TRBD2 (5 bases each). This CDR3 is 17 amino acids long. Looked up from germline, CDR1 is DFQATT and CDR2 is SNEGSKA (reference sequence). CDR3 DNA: TGCTGTGCTACCCGGGGCTCGCTTAACCCAAACACCGGGGAGCTGTTTTTT. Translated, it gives CCATRGSLNPNTGELFF.